This TCR beta chain was recovered during a study of human T cells and chemical hapten exposure. CDR3 length: 13 amino acids. Looked up from germline, CDR1 is SEHNR and CDR2 is FQNEAQ (reference sequence). Germline trimming cut 8 bases from V and 7 bases from J; bases unmatched to any gene: 5. This clonotype was seen at least ten times. Its cognate antigen is unknown. Findings and caveats of the study: Expanded TCRs were compared with controls, and the expanded TCRs formed significantly more large CDR3 similarity clusters.

TCRdb processed the RACE reads anew with MiXCR; each CDR3 protein has one entry. The table shows some 400,000 distinct CDR3 sequences, with about 4.8% occurring only once. Time point noted: patch test 1, 2 weeks after DPC sensitization. The treatment here: therapeutic diphenylcyclopropenone sensitization with weekly scalp DPC. Sequenced material: whole blood, taken in connection with sensitization to the hapten diphenylcyclopropenone (DPC). The receptor comes from a woman in her 50s with alopecia areata. Some clones in this sample may be carry-over from other donors' samples. The gene calls are TRBV7-9 and TRBJ2-1, with TRBD2 matching over 10 bases. CDR3 protein: CASFQAGGNEQFF. The CDR3 DNA reads as TGTGCCAGCTTCCAAGCGGGGGGGAATGAGCAGTTCTTC.